This entry describes one T cell receptor beta chain. The sample belongs to a study of cytomegalovirus exposure and HLA in healthy donors. Both 60 Vbeta primers and 13 Jbeta primers went into the PCR. Assay used: immunoSEQ multiplex PCR; TCRdb lists only in-frame clones, some missing. The sample yields around 130,000 clones, more than 65% seen once. The CDR3 has 13 amino acids. V was trimmed by 8 bases and J by 2 bases, leaving 13 bases between them. Germline loops: CDR1 MDHEN, CDR2 SYDVKM. The sample consisted of PBMCs. The TCR was taken from a woman aged 55-69 years in good health and CMV-seropositive. The chain carries TRBV28 and TRBJ2-7, with D possibly TRBD2 on 6 matching bases. CDR3 residues: CASGGGDTYEQYF. CDR3 nucleotides: TGTGCCAGCGGTGGAGGGGATACCTACGAGCAGTACTTC.